This T cell receptor (beta chain) is drawn from a study of blood T cell repertoires in COVID-19. Participants spanned ages about 18 to 90 years and resided in roughly 22 US areas. The V and J ends lost 4 bases and 7 bases respectively, with 15 bases between them. This CDR3 has 14 amino acids. Germline V lookup: CDR1 SGHNT, CDR2 YYREEE (reference sequence). This clone was counted once. The repertoire was sequenced with immunoSEQ multiplex PCR; TCRdb's copy has only in-frame clones and lacks some. The repertoire includes 210,000 or so clones, around 81% of them detected once, and approximately 9% sits in the top ten.

This receptor was identified in a woman in her fifties or sixties with acute COVID-19. The chain couples TRBV5-4 to TRBJ2-1; TRBD2 might be the D (5 bases). Sequencing used PBMCs or T cells enriched from blood (not recorded which). The DNA of the CDR3 is TGTGCCAGCAGCATAACACCCCGGGAAAATGAGCAGTTCTTC. Encoded protein: CASSITPRENEQFF.